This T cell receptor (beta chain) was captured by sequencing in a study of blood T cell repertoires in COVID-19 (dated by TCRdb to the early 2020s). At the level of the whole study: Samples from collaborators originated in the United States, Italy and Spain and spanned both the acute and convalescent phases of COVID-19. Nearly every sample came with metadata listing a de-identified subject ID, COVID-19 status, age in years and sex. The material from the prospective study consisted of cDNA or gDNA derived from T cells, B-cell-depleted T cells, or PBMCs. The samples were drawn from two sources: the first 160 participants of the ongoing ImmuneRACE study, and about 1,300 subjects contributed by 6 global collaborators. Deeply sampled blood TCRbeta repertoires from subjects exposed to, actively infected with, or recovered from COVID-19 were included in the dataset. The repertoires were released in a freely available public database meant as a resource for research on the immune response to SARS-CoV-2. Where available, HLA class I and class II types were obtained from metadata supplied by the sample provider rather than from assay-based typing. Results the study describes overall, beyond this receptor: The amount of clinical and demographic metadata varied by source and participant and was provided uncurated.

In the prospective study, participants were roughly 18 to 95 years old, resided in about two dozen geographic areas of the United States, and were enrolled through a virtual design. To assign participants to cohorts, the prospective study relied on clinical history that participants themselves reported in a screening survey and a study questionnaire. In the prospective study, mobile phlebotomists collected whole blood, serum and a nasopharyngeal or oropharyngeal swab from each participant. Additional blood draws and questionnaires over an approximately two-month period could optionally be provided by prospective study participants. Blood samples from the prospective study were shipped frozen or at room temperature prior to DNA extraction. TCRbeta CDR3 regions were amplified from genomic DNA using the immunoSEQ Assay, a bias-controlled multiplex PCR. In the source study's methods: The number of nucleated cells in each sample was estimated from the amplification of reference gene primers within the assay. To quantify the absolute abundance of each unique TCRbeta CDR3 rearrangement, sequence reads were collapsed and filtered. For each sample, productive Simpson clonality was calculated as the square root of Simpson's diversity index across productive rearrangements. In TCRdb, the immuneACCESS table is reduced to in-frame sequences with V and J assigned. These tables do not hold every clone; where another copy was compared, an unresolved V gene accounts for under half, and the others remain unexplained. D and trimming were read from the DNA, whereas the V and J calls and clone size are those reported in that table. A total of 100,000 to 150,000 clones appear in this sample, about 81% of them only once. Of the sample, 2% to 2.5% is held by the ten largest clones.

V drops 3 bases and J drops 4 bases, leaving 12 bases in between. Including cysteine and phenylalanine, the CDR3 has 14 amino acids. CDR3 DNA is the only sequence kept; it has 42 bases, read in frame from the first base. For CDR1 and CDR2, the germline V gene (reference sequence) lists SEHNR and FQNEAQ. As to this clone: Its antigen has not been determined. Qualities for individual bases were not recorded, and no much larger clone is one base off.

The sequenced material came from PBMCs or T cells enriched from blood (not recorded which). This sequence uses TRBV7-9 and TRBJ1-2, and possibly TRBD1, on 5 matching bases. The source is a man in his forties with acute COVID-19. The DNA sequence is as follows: TGTGCCAGCAGCTTCCTCGACAGCGTCTATGGCTACACCTTC. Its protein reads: CASSFLDSVYGYTF.